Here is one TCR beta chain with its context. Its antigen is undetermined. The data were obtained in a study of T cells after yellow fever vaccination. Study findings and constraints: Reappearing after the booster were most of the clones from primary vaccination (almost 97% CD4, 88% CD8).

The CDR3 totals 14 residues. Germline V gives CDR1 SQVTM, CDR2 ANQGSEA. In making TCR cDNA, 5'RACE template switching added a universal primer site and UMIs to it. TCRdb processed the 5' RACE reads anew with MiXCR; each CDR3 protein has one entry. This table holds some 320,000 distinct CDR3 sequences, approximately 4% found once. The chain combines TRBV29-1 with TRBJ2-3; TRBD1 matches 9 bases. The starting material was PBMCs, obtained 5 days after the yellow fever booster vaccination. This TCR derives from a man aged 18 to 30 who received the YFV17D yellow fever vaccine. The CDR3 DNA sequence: TGCAGTGCGACAGGGGACAGGGGCACAGATACGCAGTATTTT. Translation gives CSATGDRGTDTQYF.